This TCR beta chain was documented in a study of blood T cell repertoires in COVID-19. CDR1 MNHEY and CDR2 SVGEGT come from the germline V gene. V lost 0 bases, J lost 7 bases, and 10 bases lay in between. The CDR3 has 14 residues. TCRdb keeps only in-frame clones here, not all; method: immunoSEQ multiplex PCR. The repertoire holds around 120,000 clones, with 90% as singletons. The Seattle patients, enrolled during active infection, were followed longitudinally. This chain links TRBV6-2 or TRBV6-3 with TRBJ1-3, with D maybe TRBD1 (5 bases). The receptor's source is a woman aged 60 to 75 with COVID-19, enrolled during active disease. The sequencing input was peripheral blood. In nucleotides, the CDR3 is TGTGCCAGCAGTTACTCGATACGGGGGAACACCATATATTTT. As protein: CASSYSIRGNTIYF.